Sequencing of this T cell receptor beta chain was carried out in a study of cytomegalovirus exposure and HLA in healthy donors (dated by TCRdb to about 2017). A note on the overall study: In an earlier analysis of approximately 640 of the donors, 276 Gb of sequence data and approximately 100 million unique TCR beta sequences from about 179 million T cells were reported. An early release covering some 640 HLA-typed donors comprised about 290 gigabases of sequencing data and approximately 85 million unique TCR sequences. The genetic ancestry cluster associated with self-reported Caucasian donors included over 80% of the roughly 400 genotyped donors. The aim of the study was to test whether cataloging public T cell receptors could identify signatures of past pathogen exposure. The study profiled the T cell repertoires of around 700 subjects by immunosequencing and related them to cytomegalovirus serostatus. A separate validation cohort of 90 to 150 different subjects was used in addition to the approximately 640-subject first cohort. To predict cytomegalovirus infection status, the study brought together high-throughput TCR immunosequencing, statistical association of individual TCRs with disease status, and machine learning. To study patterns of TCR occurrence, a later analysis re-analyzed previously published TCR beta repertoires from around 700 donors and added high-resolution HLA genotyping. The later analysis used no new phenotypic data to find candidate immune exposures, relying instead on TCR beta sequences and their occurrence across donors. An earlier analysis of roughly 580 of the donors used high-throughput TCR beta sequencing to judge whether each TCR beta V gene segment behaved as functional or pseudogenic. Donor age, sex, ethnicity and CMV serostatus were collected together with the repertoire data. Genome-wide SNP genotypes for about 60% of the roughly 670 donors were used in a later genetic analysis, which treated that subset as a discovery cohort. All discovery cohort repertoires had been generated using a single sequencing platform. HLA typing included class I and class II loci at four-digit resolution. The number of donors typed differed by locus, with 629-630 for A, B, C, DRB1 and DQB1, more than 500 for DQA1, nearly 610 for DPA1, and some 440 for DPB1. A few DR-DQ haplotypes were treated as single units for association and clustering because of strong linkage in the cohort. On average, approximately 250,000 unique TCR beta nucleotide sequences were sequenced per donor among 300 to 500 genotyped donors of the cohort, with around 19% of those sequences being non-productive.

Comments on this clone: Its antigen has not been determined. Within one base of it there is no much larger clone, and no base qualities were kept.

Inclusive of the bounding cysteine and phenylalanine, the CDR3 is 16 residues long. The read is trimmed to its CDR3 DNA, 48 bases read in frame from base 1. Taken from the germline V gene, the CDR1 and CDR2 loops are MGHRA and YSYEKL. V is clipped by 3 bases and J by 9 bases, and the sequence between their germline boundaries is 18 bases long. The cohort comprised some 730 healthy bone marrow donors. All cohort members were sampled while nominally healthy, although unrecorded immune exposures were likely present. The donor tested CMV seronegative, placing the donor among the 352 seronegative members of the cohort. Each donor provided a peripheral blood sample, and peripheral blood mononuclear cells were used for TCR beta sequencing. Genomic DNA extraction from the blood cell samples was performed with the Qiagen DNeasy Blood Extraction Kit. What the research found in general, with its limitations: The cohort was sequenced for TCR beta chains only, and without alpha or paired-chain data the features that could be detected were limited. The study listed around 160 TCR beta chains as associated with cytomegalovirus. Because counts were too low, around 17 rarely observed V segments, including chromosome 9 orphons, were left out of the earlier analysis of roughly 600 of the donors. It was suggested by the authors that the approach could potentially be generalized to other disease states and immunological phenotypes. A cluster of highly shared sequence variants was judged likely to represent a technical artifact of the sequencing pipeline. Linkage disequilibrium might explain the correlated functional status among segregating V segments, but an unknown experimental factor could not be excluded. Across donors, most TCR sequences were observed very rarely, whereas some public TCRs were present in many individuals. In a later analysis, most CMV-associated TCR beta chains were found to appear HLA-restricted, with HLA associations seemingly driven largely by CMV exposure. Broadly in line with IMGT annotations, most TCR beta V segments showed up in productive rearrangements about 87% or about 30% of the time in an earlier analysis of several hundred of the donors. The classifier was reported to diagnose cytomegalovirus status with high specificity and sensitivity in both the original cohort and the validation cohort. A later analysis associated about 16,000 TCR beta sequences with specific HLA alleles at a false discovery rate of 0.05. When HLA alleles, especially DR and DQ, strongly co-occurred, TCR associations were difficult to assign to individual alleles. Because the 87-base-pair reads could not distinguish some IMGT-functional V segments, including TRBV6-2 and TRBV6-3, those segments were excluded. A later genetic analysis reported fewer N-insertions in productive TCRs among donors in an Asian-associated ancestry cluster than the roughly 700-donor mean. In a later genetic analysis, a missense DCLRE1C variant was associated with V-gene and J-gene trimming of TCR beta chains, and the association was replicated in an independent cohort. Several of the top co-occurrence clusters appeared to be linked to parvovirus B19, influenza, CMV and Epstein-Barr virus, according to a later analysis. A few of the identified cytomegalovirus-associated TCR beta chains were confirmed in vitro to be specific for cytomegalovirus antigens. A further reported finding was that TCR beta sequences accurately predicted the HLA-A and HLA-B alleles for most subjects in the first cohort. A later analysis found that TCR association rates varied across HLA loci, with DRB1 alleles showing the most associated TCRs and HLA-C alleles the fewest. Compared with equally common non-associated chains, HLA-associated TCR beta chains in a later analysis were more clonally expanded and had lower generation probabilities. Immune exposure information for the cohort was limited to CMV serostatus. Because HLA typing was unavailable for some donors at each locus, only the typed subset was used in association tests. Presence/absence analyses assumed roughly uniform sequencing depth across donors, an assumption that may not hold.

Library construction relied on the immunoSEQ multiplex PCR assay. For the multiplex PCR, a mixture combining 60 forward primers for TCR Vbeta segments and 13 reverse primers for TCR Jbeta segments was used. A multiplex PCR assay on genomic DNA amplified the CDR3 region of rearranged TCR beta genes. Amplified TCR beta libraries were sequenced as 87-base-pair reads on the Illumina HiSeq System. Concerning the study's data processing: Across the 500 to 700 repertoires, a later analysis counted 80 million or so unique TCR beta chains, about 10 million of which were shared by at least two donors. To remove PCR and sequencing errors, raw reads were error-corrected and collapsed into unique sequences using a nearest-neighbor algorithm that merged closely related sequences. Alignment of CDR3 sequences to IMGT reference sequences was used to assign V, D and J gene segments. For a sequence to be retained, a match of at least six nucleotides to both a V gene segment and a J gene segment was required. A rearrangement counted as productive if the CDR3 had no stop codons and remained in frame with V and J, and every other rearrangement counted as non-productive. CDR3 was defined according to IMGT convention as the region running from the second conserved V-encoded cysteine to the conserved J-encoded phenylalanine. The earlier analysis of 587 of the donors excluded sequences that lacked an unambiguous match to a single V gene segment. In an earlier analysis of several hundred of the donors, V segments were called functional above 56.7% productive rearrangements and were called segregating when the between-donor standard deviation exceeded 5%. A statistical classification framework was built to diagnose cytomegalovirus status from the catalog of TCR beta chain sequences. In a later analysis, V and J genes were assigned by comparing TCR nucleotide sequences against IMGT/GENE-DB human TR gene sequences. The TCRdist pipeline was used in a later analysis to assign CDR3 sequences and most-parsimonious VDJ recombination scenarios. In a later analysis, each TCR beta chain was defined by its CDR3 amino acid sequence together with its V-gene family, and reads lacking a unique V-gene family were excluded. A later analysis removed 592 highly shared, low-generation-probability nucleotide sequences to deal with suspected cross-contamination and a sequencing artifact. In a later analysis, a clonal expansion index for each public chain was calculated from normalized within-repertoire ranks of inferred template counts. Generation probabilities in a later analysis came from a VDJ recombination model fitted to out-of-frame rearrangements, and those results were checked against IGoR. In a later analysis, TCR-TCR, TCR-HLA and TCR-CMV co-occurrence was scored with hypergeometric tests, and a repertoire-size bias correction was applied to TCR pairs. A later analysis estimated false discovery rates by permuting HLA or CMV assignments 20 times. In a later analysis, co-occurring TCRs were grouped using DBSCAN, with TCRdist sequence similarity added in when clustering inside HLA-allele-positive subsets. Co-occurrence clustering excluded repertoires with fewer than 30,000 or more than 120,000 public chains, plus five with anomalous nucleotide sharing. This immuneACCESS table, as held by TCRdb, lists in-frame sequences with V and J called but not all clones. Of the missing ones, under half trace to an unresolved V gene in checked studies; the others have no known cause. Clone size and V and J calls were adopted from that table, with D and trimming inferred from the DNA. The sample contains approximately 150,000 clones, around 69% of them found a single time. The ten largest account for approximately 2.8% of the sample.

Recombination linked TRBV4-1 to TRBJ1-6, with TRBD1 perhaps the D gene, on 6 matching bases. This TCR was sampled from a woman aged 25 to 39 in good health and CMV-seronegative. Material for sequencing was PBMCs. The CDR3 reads CASSQQGFIRLSPLHF. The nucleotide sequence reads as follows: TGCGCCAGCAGCCAGCAGGGGTTTATCCGCCTTTCACCCCTCCACTTT.